This passage covers 16 T cell receptor beta chains from one sample sequenced in a study of cytomegalovirus exposure and HLA in healthy donors. The PCR used 60 Vbeta and 13 Jbeta primers. Measured with immunoSEQ multiplex PCR; TCRdb has only the in-frame clones, and not every one. The data contain fewer than 40,000 clones, around 60% of them seen just once; the ten biggest clones take up under 25%. The specimen was PBMCs. All receptors derive from a man aged 50 or older in good health and CMV-seropositive.

The genes are TRBV5-4 and TRBJ1-4; D call uncertain. In germline, CDR1 is SGHNT, CDR2 YYREEE (reference sequence). V was trimmed by 1 base and J by 7 bases, leaving 17 bases between them. CDR3 size: 16 residues. The CDR3 region is CASSLRSSGFGEKLFF. The CDR3 bases are TGTGCCAGCAGCTTGCGGTCGTCGGGGTTTGGTGAAAAACTGTTTTTT.

This clone was recorded once. The chain is built from TRBV15 and TRBJ1-1, with no clear D. CDR3 length: 15 residues. Germline-derived CDR1 and CDR2 are LNHNV and YYDKDF (reference sequence). Trimming removed 0 bases at V and 2 bases at J, with 10 bases between. DNA for the CDR3: TGTGCCACCAGCAGAGACCCGGCGGTTAACACTGAAGCTTTCTTT. This encodes CATSRDPAVNTEAFF.

This clone showed up just once. This chain connects TRBV5-4 to TRBJ2-7; the match to TRBD2 covers 7 bases. CDR1 is SGHNT, CDR2 YYREEE, per germline (reference sequence). This CDR3 has 16 amino acids. The V segment lost 4 bases and the J segment 2 bases; nucleotides outside the gene matches: 12. As DNA, the CDR3 is TGTGCCAGCAGCCGGGGGGTTGCGGGTACGACCTACGAGCAGTACTTC. This codes for CASSRGVAGTTYEQYF.

J is TRBJ2-1 and V is TRBV28, with 11 bases fitting TRBD2. The V segment lost 2 bases and the J segment 7 bases; nucleotides outside the gene matches: 4. There are 15 residues in the CDR3. Germline-derived CDR1 and CDR2 are MDHEN and SYDVKM. The CDR3 is CASSLLAGGRNEQFF. CDR3 in DNA: TGTGCCAGCAGTTTACTAGCGGGAGGACGGAATGAGCAGTTCTTC.

This clone was counted only a few times. This chain joins TRBV28 and TRBJ1-1, with TRBD1 matching 8 bases. There are 13 residues in the CDR3. The germline V gene has CDR1 MDHEN and CDR2 SYDVKM. Trimming cost V 3 bases and J 7 bases; bases outside gene matches: 4. The CDR3 nucleotides read TGTGCCAGCAGTTTGCAAGGACAGGGTGAAGCTTTCTTT. Its translation is CASSLQGQGEAFF.

This clone was seen only once. This sequence joins TRBV29-1 and TRBJ1-1; no firm D call. The CDR3 spans 11 residues. In germline, CDR1 is SQVTM, CDR2 ANQGSEA. The V gene lost 3 bases and the J gene lost 3 bases, with 5 bases spanning the gap. CDR3 sequence reads: CSVDGDTEAFF. The DNA of the CDR3 is TGCAGCGTTGACGGGGACACTGAAGCTTTCTTT.

This clone came up a few times. V usage is TRBV28 and J usage is TRBJ2-7; D unclear. The CDR3 length is 11 residues. Germline V gene sequence: CDR1 MDHEN, CDR2 SYDVKM. With 9 bases removed from V and 2 bases from J, the gap between germline ends came to 8 bases. The CDR3 sequence is CASINTYEQYF. DNA for the CDR3: TGTGCCAGTATAAATACCTACGAGCAGTACTTC.

V gene TRBV28 combines with J gene TRBJ1-5, with D unresolved. V gave up 8 bases and J gave up 10 bases, with 15 bases separating them. Germline CDR1 MDHEN, CDR2 SYDVKM. The CDR3 length is 12 residues. The CDR3 loop is CASRLNKQPQHF. CDR3 coding DNA: TGTGCCAGCCGACTTAACAAACAACCCCAGCATTTT. Variable domain in full (rest from reference TRBV28 and TRBJ1-5): DVKVTQSSRYLVKRTGEKVFLECVQDMDHENMFWYRQDPGLGLRLIYFSYDVKMKEKGDIPEGYSVSREKKERFSLILESASTNQTSMYLCASRLNKQPQHFGDGTRLSIL.

The chain employs TRBV7-8 and TRBJ2-3; D unresolved. Germline V gives CDR1 SGHVS, CDR2 FQNEAQ. V lost 7 bases, J lost 8 bases, and 13 bases lay in between. There are 12 residues in the CDR3. The CDR3 region is CASTHGLGTQYF. The CDR3 DNA sequence: TGTGCCAGCACCCATGGGCTGGGTACGCAGTATTTT. Looking up the rest from reference TRBV7-8 and TRBJ2-3 gives the full variable domain: GAGVSQSPRYKVAKRGQDVALRCDPISGHVSLFWYQQALGQGPEFLTYFQNEAQLDKSGLPSDRFFAERPEGSVSTLKIQRTQQEDSAVYLCASTHGLGTQYFGPGTRLTVL.

The chain carries TRBV30 and TRBJ2-1; no clear D gene. The V gene's germline CDR1 is GTSNPN and CDR2 SVGIG (reference sequence). This CDR3 contains 12 residues. Trimming cost V 2 bases and J 8 bases, with 10 bases left between them. The CDR3 loop is CAWSPDGDEQFF. As DNA, the CDR3 is TGTGCCTGGAGTCCCGACGGAGATGAGCAGTTCTTC.

CDR3 nucleotide sequence: TGTGCCAGCAGTGAATACGTTGGGACAGGTGATGAAAAACTGTTTTTT. It specifies CASSEYVGTGDEKLFF. V usage is TRBV25-1 and J usage is TRBJ1-4; 8 bases line up with TRBD1. The CDR3 has 16 residues. CDR1 and CDR2 from the germline V gene are MGHDK and SYGVNS. V gave up 0 bases and J gave up 6 bases; unmatched junction bases: 6. Full variable domain (missing parts from reference TRBV25-1 and TRBJ1-4): EADIYQTPRYLVIGTGKKITLECSQTMGHDKMYWYQQDPGMELHLIHYSYGVNSTEKGDLSSESTVSRIRTEHFPLTLESARPSHTSQYLCASSEYVGTGDEKLFFGSGTQLSVL.

The CDR3, as DNA: TGTGCCTGGACGCGGCGCACAGATACGCAGTATTTT. It specifies CAWTRRTDTQYF. V usage is TRBV30 and J usage is TRBJ2-3; D unclear. This CDR3 comprises 12 residues. The V and J ends lost 4 bases and 1 base respectively, with 6 bases between them. Germline values: CDR1 GTSNPN, CDR2 SVGIG (reference sequence). The entire variable domain, with the rest obtained from reference TRBV30 and TRBJ2-3, is as follows: SQTIHQWPATLVQPVGSPLSLECTVEGTSNPNLYWYRQAAGRGLQLLFYSVGIGQISSEVPQNLSASRPQDRQFILSSKKLLLSDSGFYLCAWTRRTDTQYFGPGTRLTVL.

This clone was detected a few times. The V call is TRBV9, the J call TRBJ1-1; D uncertain. Per germline, CDR1 SGDLS and CDR2 YYNGEE. CDR3 length equals 13 residues. With 0 bases removed from V and 0 bases from J, the gap between germline ends came to 3 bases. CDR3 bases: TGTGCCAGCAGCGTAGACATGAACACTGAAGCTTTCTTT. Amino acid sequence: CASSVDMNTEAFF.

The CDR3 spells CSVRQGPSNQPQHF. The DNA of the CDR3 is TGCAGCGTTCGCCAGGGGCCCAGCAATCAGCCCCAGCATTTT. The chain carries TRBV29-1 and TRBJ1-5; perhaps TRBD1 as D (6 bases). V was trimmed by 5 bases and J by 1 base, leaving 12 bases between them. Germline loops: CDR1 SQVTM, CDR2 ANQGSEA. This CDR3 is built from 14 residues.

This chain joins TRBV10-3 and TRBJ2-5; 7 bases map to TRBD2. The CDR3 is 15 amino acids. The trim removed 3 bases at V and 5 bases at J, leaving 9 bases unmatched. Germline V lookup: CDR1 ENHRY, CDR2 SYGVKD. This CDR3 reads CAISEGRRGRETQYF. Here the CDR3 DNA reads TGTGCCATCAGTGAAGGGAGGCGGGGGAGGGAGACCCAGTACTTC.

The chain combines TRBV29-1 with TRBJ2-5; possible D gene TRBD1, 5 bases. Germline V CDR1 and CDR2: SQVTM, ANQGSEA. Trimming took 2 bases from V and 0 from J, leaving 7 bases between them. This CDR3 region has 13 residues. The CDR3 protein is CSVEQGYQETQYF. The CDR3 bases are TGCAGCGTTGAACAGGGTTACCAAGAGACCCAGTACTTC. The variable domain in full, completed from reference TRBV29-1 and TRBJ2-5, reads SAVISQKPSRDICQRGTSLTIQCQVDSQVTMMFWYRQQPGQSLTLIATANQGSEATYESGFVIDKFPISRPNLTFSTLTVSNMSPEDSSIYLCSVEQGYQETQYFGPGTRLLVL.